Listed below are T cell receptor beta chains from one sample, sequenced in a study of T cell responses to AZD1222 COVID-19 vaccine. This table comes from immunoSEQ multiplex PCR, and its TCRdb copy is limited to in-frame clones, with some not included. The sample carries fewer than 150,000 clones, just under 95% recorded once. The specimen comprised peripheral blood, sampled 28 days after the second AZD1222 dose. The receptors derive from an adult who received the AZD1222 COVID-19 vaccine. The CDR3 runs from the conserved cysteine through the conserved F or W. A D gene is named only where the DNA matches it firmly. Some rows have no size entry. The others give once, few or many, or a class for an expanded clone.

abundance: -
d_gene: -
v_gene: TRBV3-1/TRBV3-2
j_gene: TRBJ2-5
CDR3aa: CASSPGKGLETQYF
CDR3nt: TGTGCCAGCAGCCCCGGGAAGGGGCTGGAGACCCAGTACTTC

abundance: once
d_gene: -
v_gene: TRBV27
j_gene: TRBJ1-4
CDR3aa: CASSNGGSREKLFF
CDR3nt: TGTGCCAGCAGTAATGGTGGGTCAAGGGAAAAACTGTTTTTT

abundance: -
d_gene: -
v_gene: TRBV6-5
j_gene: TRBJ2-7
CDR3aa: CASKDRTGKQYF
CDR3nt: TGTGCCAGCAAGGACCGAACAGGGAAGCAGTACTTC

abundance: -
d_gene: TRBD2
v_gene: TRBV2
j_gene: TRBJ2-7
CDR3aa: CASKRLALYEQYF
CDR3nt: TGTGCCAGCAAGAGACTAGCGTTATACGAGCAGTACTTC

abundance: -
d_gene: TRBD2
v_gene: TRBV2
j_gene: TRBJ2-2
CDR3aa: CASSEAGLAGRNGELFF
CDR3nt: TGTGCCAGCAGTGAAGCGGGCCTAGCGGGGAGGAACGGGGAGCTGTTTTTT

abundance: -
d_gene: -
v_gene: TRBV7-9
j_gene: TRBJ1-2
CDR3aa: CASSAGGSRGSDYGYTF
CDR3nt: TGTGCCAGCAGCGCGGGGGGAAGCAGGGGTTCCGACTATGGCTACACCTTC

abundance: -
d_gene: TRBD1
v_gene: TRBV24-1
j_gene: TRBJ1-2
CDR3aa: CATRRGQGAGYGYTF
CDR3nt: TGTGCCACCAGACGGGGACAGGGGGCCGGCTATGGCTACACCTTC

abundance: -
d_gene: TRBD1
v_gene: TRBV18
j_gene: TRBJ1-1
CDR3aa: CASSPTSGQRAVNTEAFF
CDR3nt: TGTGCCAGCTCACCGACATCGGGACAGAGGGCGGTGAACACTGAAGCTTTCTTT

abundance: -
d_gene: TRBD1
v_gene: TRBV2
j_gene: TRBJ1-3
CDR3aa: CASLTGTGNTIYF
CDR3nt: TGTGCCAGCCTGACAGGGACTGGAAACACCATATATTTT

abundance: -
d_gene: -
v_gene: TRBV19
j_gene: TRBJ2-1
CDR3aa: CASSIAGGGVNEQFF
CDR3nt: TGTGCCAGTAGTATAGCCGGAGGGGGGGTCAATGAGCAGTTCTTC

abundance: -
d_gene: -
v_gene: TRBV30
j_gene: TRBJ1-2
CDR3aa: CAQPAQGTVFGYTF
CDR3nt: TGTGCCCAACCCGCCCAGGGCACCGTTTTCGGCTACACCTTC

abundance: few
d_gene: TRBD1
v_gene: TRBV6-2/TRBV6-3
j_gene: TRBJ1-1
CDR3aa: CASSPGQLNTEAFF
CDR3nt: TGTGCCAGCAGTCCGGGACAGCTGAACACTGAAGCTTTCTTT

abundance: -
d_gene: -
v_gene: TRBV30
j_gene: TRBJ1-5
CDR3aa: CAWSVNSNQPQHF
CDR3nt: TGTGCCTGGAGTGTAAACAGTAATCAGCCCCAGCATTTT

abundance: once
d_gene: TRBD1
v_gene: TRBV6-5
j_gene: TRBJ1-6
CDR3aa: CASRLGTGNNSPLHF
CDR3nt: TGTGCCAGCAGACTAGGGACAGGGAATAATTCACCCCTCCACTTT

abundance: once
d_gene: TRBD2
v_gene: TRBV9
j_gene: TRBJ2-1
CDR3aa: CASSEFSGGTSYNEQFF
CDR3nt: TGTGCCAGCAGCGAATTTAGCGGGGGGACGTCCTACAATGAGCAGTTCTTC

abundance: -
d_gene: TRBD1
v_gene: TRBV9
j_gene: TRBJ2-1
CDR3aa: CASSVGTGVNEQFF
CDR3nt: TGTGCCAGCAGCGTTGGGACAGGGGTGAATGAGCAGTTCTTC

abundance: -
d_gene: -
v_gene: TRBV5-1
j_gene: TRBJ2-5
CDR3aa: CASSLLLLQETQYF
CDR3nt: TGCGCCAGCAGCCTCCTTCTGTTACAAGAGACCCAGTACTTC

abundance: -
d_gene: TRBD1
v_gene: TRBV19
j_gene: TRBJ2-1
CDR3aa: CASSFGDRGYNEQFF
CDR3nt: TGTGCCAGTAGTTTCGGGGACAGGGGCTACAATGAGCAGTTCTTC

abundance: -
d_gene: -
v_gene: TRBV7-3
j_gene: TRBJ1-6
CDR3aa: CASSSSVESPLHF
CDR3nt: TGTGCCAGCAGCTCCTCAGTAGAGTCCCCCCTCCACTTT

abundance: -
d_gene: TRBD1
v_gene: TRBV4-1
j_gene: TRBJ2-3
CDR3aa: CASSQGLGQGASTDTQYF
CDR3nt: TGCGCCAGCAGCCAGGGGCTGGGACAGGGGGCATCGACAGATACGCAGTATTTT

abundance: -
d_gene: -
v_gene: TRBV19
j_gene: TRBJ2-1
CDR3aa: CASSFTVMNGGARGDEQFF
CDR3nt: TGTGCCAGTAGTTTTACTGTGATGAATGGGGGCGCCAGGGGCGATGAGCAGTTCTTC

abundance: -
d_gene: -
v_gene: TRBV6-2/TRBV6-3
j_gene: TRBJ2-7
CDR3aa: CASSYPKQVETFYEQYF
CDR3nt: TGTGCCAGCAGTTACCCCAAACAGGTTGAAACCTTCTACGAGCAGTACTTC